The subject of this entry is one TCR beta chain. This sample was included in a study of blood T cell repertoires in COVID-19. The data were produced by immunoSEQ multiplex PCR, yet TCRdb's version contains in-frame clones alone and is incomplete. The table shows about 140,000 clones, with over 65% occurring only once. The sequence derives from a woman between 45 and 60 years old who had recovered from COVID-19. The sequenced sample was PBMCs or T cells enriched from blood (not recorded which).

CDR3 loop: CASSTPPGTAYLAKNIQYF. CDR3 nucleotides: TGTGCCAGCAGCACCCCCCCCGGGACAGCTTACCTAGCCAAAAACATTCAGTACTTC. The chain links TRBV6-2 or TRBV6-3 to TRBJ2-4, with TRBD1 matching 7 bases. V trimming: 6 bases; J trimming: 0 bases; junction bases outside the gene matches: 17. This CDR3 region has 19 residues. From germline, CDR1 is MNHEY and CDR2 SVGEGT.